This T cell receptor beta chain was captured in a study of TIL therapy for anti-PD-1-resistant metastatic lung cancer. About the study: Median tumor PD-L1 proportion score was roughly 5.8%. Most patients had lung adenocarcinoma.

Germline assignment: CDR1 SGHTA and CDR2 FQGNSA. V gave up 1 base and J gave up 4 bases, with 14 bases separating them. The CDR3 totals 16 residues. The libraries were made with immunoSEQ v3. Each library reached roughly 2 million read pairs, or roughly 4.5-6 million at deep level. The repertoire was sequenced with immunoSEQ multiplex PCR; TCRdb's copy has only in-frame clones and lacks some. The sample contains roughly 58,000 clones, more than 80% of which appear only once. Time point given: pre-treatment sample, taken before nivolumab and TIL therapy. Whole-study findings and limits: Treatment-naive, never-smoker and oncogene-addicted patients were overrepresented in this highly selected cohort.

Notes on this clone: The antigen remains undetermined.

The source material was blood, sampled at baseline. This sequence originates from a person between 30 and 79 years old with non-small cell lung cancer. This chain connects TRBV7-2 to TRBJ1-5; no firm D call. CDR3 amino acids: CASSLGELLGNQPQHF. CDR3 DNA sequence: TGTGCCAGCAGCTTAGGAGAGCTCTTGGGGAATCAGCCCCAGCATTTT.